The 27 T cell receptor beta chains reported below all come from one sample, sequenced in a study of blood T cells in healthy people across ages. The second PCR ran 7 to 11 cycles with a sample-barcoded 5' primer and J-beta primers. MiXCR, run by TCRdb on the 5' RACE reads, gives a single entry per CDR3 protein. The sample gives about 580,000 distinct CDR3 sequences, around 48% of which show up once; 20% to 25% is in the top ten. The sequenced material came from blood. The receptors come from a man older than 75 in good health.

This clonotype appeared a few times. The chain is built from TRBV12-3 or TRBV12-4 and TRBJ2-5; D is unresolved. The CDR3 runs to 13 residues. The ends were cut back, 4 bases at V and 2 bases at J, with 8 bases in the middle. The CDR3 protein is CASSSLPQETQYF. Here the CDR3 DNA reads TGTGCCAGCAGTTCACTACCACAAGAGACCCAGTACTTC.

This clonotype was counted once. V is TRBV6-6 and J is TRBJ2-4, with TRBD2 identical over 7 bases. Unmatched junction bases numbered 2, after V lost 0 bases and J lost 3 bases. The CDR3 sequence is 15 residues long. Germline values: CDR1 MNHNY, CDR2 SVGAGI (reference sequence). CDR3 in DNA: TGTGCCAGCAGTTACTCTAGCGGGTGCAAAAACATTCAGTACTTC. Translated: CASSYSSGCKNIQYF.

The chain has TRBV7-2 and TRBJ2-1; 7 bases fit TRBD2. Looked up from germline, CDR1 is SGHTA and CDR2 is FQGNSA. The V and J ends lost 5 bases and 5 bases, in that order; junction bases with no gene match: 6. This CDR3 comprises 14 residues. CDR3 in DNA: TGTGCCAGCAGCCGGACTAGGGTTGACAATGAGCAGTTCTTC. Translated, it gives CASSRTRVDNEQFF.

This chain joins TRBV7-2 and TRBJ2-1, with D perhaps matching TRBD2 (5 bases). V was pared by 1 base and J by 6 bases, with 13 bases between. The CDR3 loop spans 15 amino acids. The V gene's germline CDR1 is SGHTA and CDR2 FQGNSA. The DNA of the CDR3 is TGTGCCAGCAGCTTAGGTGCGGTCGGGATCAATGAGCAGTTCTTC. It translates to CASSLGAVGINEQFF.

The V and J genes are TRBV29-1 and TRBJ2-7; TRBD2 might be the D (5 bases). The CDR3 totals 15 residues. Trimming shortened V by 7 bases and J by 2 bases, and 21 bases separated the two germline ends. Germline V gene lookup returns CDR1 SQVTM and CDR2 ANQGSEA. The DNA of the CDR3 is TGCAGCGCCTCAAATAGTGAACTAGGAGCCTACGAGCAGTACTTC. Encoded protein: CSASNSELGAYEQYF.

The V gene is TRBV9, the J gene TRBJ2-2; D ambiguous. The CDR3 is 15 residues long. The germline CDR1 and CDR2 sequences are SGDLS and YYNGEE. V lost 3 bases and J lost 0, with 9 bases in between. CDR3 protein: CASSARTANTGELFF. For the CDR3, the DNA is TGTGCCAGCAGCGCCAGGACCGCGAACACCGGGGAGCTGTTTTTT.

In the case of this clonotype: This may be a read error: a much more frequent sequence differs by one nucleotide. This chain links TRBV7-9 with TRBJ2-1, with D perhaps TRBD1 or TRBD2 (5 bases each). Germline V gene sequence: CDR1 SEHNR, CDR2 FQNEAQ (reference sequence). CDR3 length: 15 amino acids. Written as DNA, the CDR3 is TGTGCCAGCAGCCCCACGGGACGGTCGAACAATGGGCAGTTCTTC. Translating gives CASSPTGRSNNGQFF.

This sequence joins TRBV11-2 and TRBJ2-1; possible D gene TRBD2, 5 bases. V lost 1 base to trimming and J lost 1 base, with 8 bases between them. Germline CDR1 SGHAT, CDR2 FQNNGV. The CDR3 is made up of 15 amino acids. The CDR3 DNA is TGTGCCAGCAGCTTAGGAGTAGCGTCCTACAATGAGCAGTTCTTC. Translated, it gives CASSLGVASYNEQFF. The full variable domain, its missing parts supplied by reference TRBV11-2 and TRBJ2-1, is EAGVAQSPRYKIIEKRQSVAFWCNPISGHATLYWYQQILGQGPKLLIQFQNNGVVDDSQLPKDRFSAERLKGVDSTLKIQPAKLEDSAVYLCASSLGVASYNEQFFGPGTRLTVL.

At least ten counts were recorded for this clonotype. The chain joins TRBV6-5 to TRBJ1-1; TRBD1 is a possible D gene (5 bases). The CDR3 extends over 11 amino acids. Per germline, CDR1 MNHEY and CDR2 SVGAGI. With 6 bases removed from V and 9 bases from J, the gap between germline ends came to 11 bases. CDR3 in DNA: TGTGCCAGCAGCACCGAGGGGAAAGCTTTCTTT. Amino acid sequence: CASSTEGKAFF.

This clonotype was observed a few times. The chain links TRBV6-5 to TRBJ2-7, with D maybe TRBD2 (6 bases). V dropped 5 bases and J dropped 8 bases, with 22 bases sitting between them. Germline V gene lookup returns CDR1 MNHEY and CDR2 SVGAGI. This CDR3 spans 15 amino acids. The CDR3 here is CASSPSSGASPQQYF. The CDR3 region has the DNA TGTGCCAGCAGTCCAAGTAGCGGCGCCTCCCCTCAGCAGTACTTC.

This chain links TRBV7-3 with TRBJ2-7; 7 bases are a match to TRBD2. The CDR3 spans 15 residues. CDR1 and CDR2 from the germline V gene are SGHTA and FQGTGA. V lost 6 bases, J lost 2 bases, and 10 bases stayed unmatched. The CDR3 bases are TGTGCCAGCAGTCCCTCGGGAGCGGGAACCTACGAGCAGTACTTC. Amino acid sequence: CASSPSGAGTYEQYF. Combining the CDR3 with reference TRBV7-3 and TRBJ2-7 gives the whole variable domain GAGVSQTPSNKVTEKGKYVELRCDPISGHTALYWYRQSLGQGPEFLIYFQGTGAADDSGLPNDRFFAVRPEGSVSTLKIQRTERGDSAVYLCASSPSGAGTYEQYFGPGTRLTVT.

V and J are TRBV6-1 and TRBJ2-5; 12 positions agree with TRBD1. The end of the DNA is better explained by TRBJ2-7, so the J call may be wrong. Germline loops: CDR1 MNHNS, CDR2 SASEGT. The CDR3 covers 15 residues. CDR3 residues: CASSPRGTGGSEQYF. The CDR3 nucleotides read TGTGCCAGCAGTCCTAGGGGGACAGGGGGCTCCGAGCAGTACTTC.

The sample holds a few counts of this clonotype. The chain joins TRBV12-3 or TRBV12-4 to TRBJ1-2, with TRBD1 as a possible D gene (6 bases). V dropped 2 bases and J dropped 8 bases, with 9 bases sitting between them. This CDR3 is 12 amino acids long. The CDR3 nucleotides read TGTGCCAGCAGTTTATGGGGGGCGGGCTACACCTTC. Residues: CASSLWGAGYTF.

The V and J genes are TRBV5-5 and TRBJ1-2; 9 bases are shared with TRBD1. V was clipped by 2 bases and J by 2 bases; unmatched bases: 7. The CDR3 is 16 amino acids. Germline-derived CDR1 and CDR2 are SGHKS and YYEKEE (reference sequence). The CDR3, as DNA: TGTGCCAGCAGCTTTAGCTCCGGACAGGGGAACTATGGCTACACCTTC. Encoded protein: CASSFSSGQGNYGYTF.

To note about this clonotype: Since a much larger clone is just one base distant, this may be a read error. The chain has TRBV6-5 and TRBJ1-1; D unresolved. The CDR3 sequence is 11 residues long. V shed 10 bases and J shed 3 bases, with 9 bases lying between them. CDR1 MNHEY and CDR2 SVGAGI come from the germline V gene. This chain's CDR3 is CATRAYTEAFF. The CDR3 nucleotides are TGTGCCACCCGGGCGTACACTGAAGCTTTCTTT.

A few counts support this clonotype. A read error may explain this, as a much larger clone is one base away. The chain combines TRBV6-5 with TRBJ1-2; the match to TRBD1 covers 7 bases. Germline V lookup: CDR1 MNHEY, CDR2 SVGAGI. CDR3 length: 13 amino acids. The ends lost 6 bases at V and 8 bases at J; junction bases unmatched: 9. CDR3 in DNA: TGTGCCAGCAGCGGGACAGTTTCTATGGGCTACACCTTC. Translated: CASSGTVSMGYTF.

There are a few counts of this clonotype. The genes are TRBV6-5 and TRBJ2-7, with D possibly being TRBD1 (5 bases). From germline, CDR1 is MNHEY and CDR2 SVGAGI. V shed 5 bases and J shed 0 bases, with 11 bases lying between them. This CDR3 is 14 amino acids long. CDR3 loop: CASSAPQVSYEQYF. CDR3 coding DNA: TGTGCCAGCAGTGCCCCACAGGTCTCCTACGAGCAGTACTTC.

For this clonotype: A junction end diverges from the germline sequence, so it may reflect a read error. The gene calls are TRBV4-2 and TRBJ1-6, with D unresolved. CDR1 LGHNA and CDR2 YNFKEQ come from the germline V gene. The CDR3 covers 11 residues. The CDR3: CASGQAGPLHF. CDR3 coding DNA: TGTGCCAGCGGCCAAGCGGGACCCCTCCACTTT.

The rearrangement links TRBV24-1 to TRBJ2-6; D uncertain. CDR1 KGHDR and CDR2 SFDVKD come from the germline V gene. The CDR3 has 15 residues. V dropped 2 bases and J dropped 0 bases, with 4 bases sitting between them. The CDR3 loop reads CATSDSPSGANVLTF. CDR3 sequence (DNA): TGTGCCACCAGTGATTCCCCCTCTGGGGCCAACGTCCTGACTTTC.

V and J are TRBV3-1 and TRBJ2-5; 7 bases are shared with TRBD2. Germline V gives CDR1 LGHDT, CDR2 YNNKEL (reference sequence). Trimming took 4 bases from V and 5 from J; bases not matched to a gene: 13. CDR3 length: 16 residues. The CDR3 loop is CASSPGGASGWETQYF. In DNA, the CDR3 is TGTGCCAGCAGCCCAGGTGGGGCTAGCGGCTGGGAGACCCAGTACTTC.

This clonotype has more than one count but fewer than ten. The chain links TRBV7-2 to TRBJ2-4; D uncertain. The V gene's germline CDR1 is SGHTA and CDR2 FQGNSA. Trimming left V 2 bases short and J 5 bases short, with 16 bases between. The CDR3 loop spans 16 amino acids. Here the CDR3 reads CASSLRVRSPQNIQYF. Here the CDR3 DNA reads TGTGCCAGCAGCTTAAGGGTCCGCTCTCCCCAAAACATTCAGTACTTC.

This clonotype has ten or more counts. The J gene is TRBJ2-7, the V gene TRBV7-9, with D unclear. CDR3 size: 15 residues. Per the germline V gene, CDR1 is SEHNR and CDR2 is FQNEAQ (reference sequence). Trimming pared 3 bases from V and 4 bases from J, leaving 16 bases between. CDR3 protein: CASSFAASKHYEQYF. CDR3 DNA sequence: TGTGCCAGCAGCTTCGCAGCGAGCAAGCATTACGAGCAGTACTTC.

The chain has TRBV28 and TRBJ2-1, with TRBD2 identical over 11 bases. The CDR3 sequence is 19 residues long. J was trimmed by 5 bases and V by 3 bases; bases with no gene match: 15. Germline V CDR1 and CDR2: MDHEN, SYDVKM. The CDR3 loop is CASSFPYLLAGVLHNEQFF. For the CDR3, the DNA is TGTGCCAGCAGTTTTCCTTACCTACTAGCGGGAGTCCTACACAATGAGCAGTTCTTC.

J is TRBJ2-7 and V is TRBV5-6; perhaps TRBD2 as D (6 bases). The CDR3 extends over 14 amino acids. The V end was cut by 4 bases, the J end by 2 bases, with 13 bases between. The germline CDR1 and CDR2 sequences are SGHDT and YYEEEE. CDR3 sequence (DNA): TGTGCCAGCAGCGTAGCGGCCCAAGCCTACGAGCAGTACTTC. Protein sequence: CASSVAAQAYEQYF.

This chain joins TRBV5-1 and TRBJ2-3; 7 positions match TRBD1. V lost 4 bases to trimming and J lost 2 bases; unmatched junction nucleotides: 4. Germline V gene data show CDR1 as SGHRS and CDR2 as YFSETQ. The CDR3 totals 14 residues. The CDR3 loop is CASSVTGYTDTQYF. The CDR3 DNA sequence: TGCGCCAGCAGCGTGACAGGGTACACAGATACGCAGTATTTT.

This clonotype appeared a single time. The chain employs TRBV4-3 and TRBJ2-7, with 9 nucleotides matching TRBD1. The germline V gene encodes CDR1 LGHNA and CDR2 YSLEER. The CDR3 has 16 amino acids. J gave up 4 bases and V 4 bases, and 11 bases lay outside the gene matches. The CDR3 DNA is TGCGCCAGCAGCCCCACGTCAGGACAGGGGATGTACGAGCAGTACTTC. It codes for CASSPTSGQGMYEQYF.

This chain links TRBV4-1 with TRBJ1-4; D gene uncertain. Germline V gives CDR1 MGHRA, CDR2 YSYEKL. There are 16 residues in the CDR3. Trimming left V 1 base short and J 0 bases short, with 9 bases between. The CDR3 DNA sequence: TGCGCCAGCAGCCAAGTCGGTCAAACAACTAATGAAAAACTGTTTTTT. Its translation: CASSQVGQTTNEKLFF.